The 30 T cell receptor beta chains listed next were all sequenced from one sample in a study of T cell responses to AZD1222 COVID-19 vaccine. TCRdb keeps only in-frame clones here, not all; method: immunoSEQ multiplex PCR. This table holds about 120,000 clones, roughly 90% found once. Sequencing was performed on peripheral blood, taken on day 0 of AZD1222 vaccination. The receptors come from an adult in good health.

The rearrangement joins TRBV5-1 to TRBJ1-3; 7 nucleotides line up with TRBD1. The CDR3 runs 17 residues. Germline values: CDR1 SGHRS, CDR2 YFSETQ. V gave up 5 bases and J gave up 0 bases; unmatched junction bases: 11. This chain's CDR3 is CASRKGPQGYSGNTIYF. CDR3 nucleotides: TGCGCCAGCAGAAAGGGCCCACAGGGGTACTCTGGAAACACCATATATTTT.

The table lists this clone with a count of one. The chain links TRBV6-5 to TRBJ2-7, with D possibly being TRBD1 or TRBD2 (6 bases each). The germline V and J ends were trimmed by 8 bases and 7 bases, with 18 bases remaining between them. Germline V gene data show CDR1 as MNHEY and CDR2 as SVGAGI. The CDR3 length is 13 residues. The CDR3 reads CASYPVRGLEQYF. DNA for the CDR3: TGTGCCAGCTACCCCGTCCGGGGGCTTGAGCAGTACTTC.

This clone was picked up a small number of times. This chain connects TRBV6-2 or TRBV6-3 to TRBJ1-5; D not resolved. This CDR3 is 15 amino acids long. V gave up 5 bases and J gave up 1 base, with 12 bases separating them. CDR1 and CDR2 from the germline V gene are MNHEY and SVGEGT. This CDR3 reads CASSTHGISNQPQHF. Here the CDR3 DNA reads TGTGCCAGCAGTACACACGGGATAAGCAATCAGCCCCAGCATTTT.

This chain's CDR3 is CASSSPGTGVEKLFF. The CDR3 region has the DNA TGTGCCAGCAGTTCGCCCGGGACAGGGGTCGAAAAACTGTTTTTT. The gene calls are TRBV27 and TRBJ1-4, with TRBD1 identical over 10 bases. This CDR3 is built from 15 residues. The junction had 7 bases not matched to a gene; V was cut back by 4 bases and J by 8 bases. Germline V gene lookup returns CDR1 MNHEY and CDR2 SMNVEV (reference sequence).

The gene calls are TRBV5-4 and TRBJ2-7; 7 nucleotides match TRBD2. The CDR3 has 13 residues. Trimming took 0 bases from V and 6 from J; bases not matched to a gene: 3. Looked up from germline, CDR1 is SGHNT and CDR2 is YYREEE (reference sequence). The CDR3, as DNA: TGTGCCAGCAGCTTGGTGGGGGGGAGCGAGCAGTACTTC. Its protein product is CASSLVGGSEQYF.

The chain employs TRBV4-1 and TRBJ1-2; TRBD1 aligns across 9 bases. Germline V gene sequence: CDR1 MGHRA, CDR2 YSYEKL. This CDR3 contains 17 residues. Trimming cost V 6 bases and J 4 bases; bases outside gene matches: 15. The CDR3 loop reads CASRRNRGRPVLYGYTF. For the CDR3, the DNA is TGCGCCAGCAGGCGAAACAGGGGGCGGCCTGTACTCTATGGCTACACCTTC.

This clone was counted once. The chain employs TRBV5-1 and TRBJ1-4, with D possibly TRBD1 on 5 matching bases. CDR1 is SGHRS and CDR2 is YFSETQ in the germline V gene. The V end was cut by 0 bases, the J end by 8 bases, with 17 bases between. CDR3 size: 16 residues. This chain's CDR3 is CASSLVDSRLSEKLFF. The CDR3 coding sequence is TGCGCCAGCAGCTTGGTAGACAGCCGATTGTCGGAAAAACTGTTTTTT.

The chain joins TRBV18 to TRBJ2-6; D gene ambiguous. The V end was cut by 6 bases, the J end by 4 bases, with 10 bases between. CDR1 and CDR2 (germline): KGHSH, LQKENI. The CDR3 extends over 14 amino acids. The CDR3: CASSPDGGANVLTF. DNA for the CDR3: TGTGCCAGCTCGCCGGATGGCGGGGCCAACGTCCTGACTTTC. The full variable domain, completed using reference TRBV18 and TRBJ2-6, is NAGVMQNPRHLVRRRGQEARLRCSPMKGHSHVYWYRQLPEEGLKFMVYLQKENIIDESGMPKERFSAEFPKEGPSILRIQQVVRGDSAAYFCASSPDGGANVLTFGAGSRLTVL.

The chain is built from TRBV7-9 and TRBJ2-7; a possible D gene is TRBD2 (7 bases). The CDR3 is 13 residues long. V was cut by 2 bases and J by 6 bases, with 11 bases left in between. Germline lookup yields CDR1 SEHNR and CDR2 FQNEAQ (reference sequence). The CDR3 DNA sequence: TGTGCCAGCAGCTTACTGAGGGGGGGCGAGCAGTACTTC. Its translation is CASSLLRGGEQYF.

The chain has TRBV5-8 and TRBJ1-2, with 10 bases that match TRBD1. The junction had 6 bases not matched to a gene; V was cut back by 4 bases and J by 6 bases. There are 14 residues in the CDR3. Germline-derived CDR1 and CDR2 are SGHTS and YDEGEE. CDR3 DNA sequence: TGTGCCAGCAGCCCCGGCGACAGGGGGCATGGCTACACCTTC. It yields the protein CASSPGDRGHGYTF.

The chain is built from TRBV7-2 and TRBJ1-3, with 8 positions matching TRBD1. The junction had 1 base not matched to a gene; V was cut back by 5 bases and J by 4 bases. Germline CDR1 is SGHTA and CDR2 is FQGNSA. This CDR3 comprises 13 residues. The CDR3 DNA is TGTGCCAGCAGCGGACAGGGAGGAAACACCATATATTTT. It translates to CASSGQGGNTIYF.

This clone showed up just once. The J gene is TRBJ1-4, the V gene TRBV6-1; D gene unclear. V was pared by 2 bases and J by 8 bases, with 6 bases between. Looked up from germline, CDR1 is MNHNS and CDR2 is SASEGT. The CDR3 is 12 residues long. The CDR3 loop is CASSERGEKLFF. The CDR3 bases are TGTGCCAGCAGTGAACGCGGGGAAAAACTGTTTTTT.

V usage is TRBV7-8 and J usage is TRBJ2-3; the D gene is possibly TRBD2 (5 bases). In germline, CDR1 is SGHVS, CDR2 FQNEAQ. Trimming shortened V by 8 bases and J by 1 base, and 13 bases separated the two germline ends. This CDR3 comprises 14 residues. The CDR3 DNA sequence: TGTGCCAGCGGTCCGGGGTCTCGCACAGATACGCAGTATTTT. Translated: CASGPGSRTDTQYF. Using reference TRBV7-8 and TRBJ2-3 for the parts outside the CDR3, the full variable domain is GAGVSQSPRYKVAKRGQDVALRCDPISGHVSLFWYQQALGQGPEFLTYFQNEAQLDKSGLPSDRFFAERPEGSVSTLKIQRTQQEDSAVYLCASGPGSRTDTQYFGPGTRLTVL.

The chain links TRBV7-6 to TRBJ2-7; 12 bases are shared with TRBD2. CDR3 length equals 16 residues. The germline CDR1 and CDR2 sequences are SGHVS and FNYEAQ. Trimming removed 4 bases from V and 3 bases from J; junction bases left unmatched: 7. DNA of the CDR3: TGTGCCAGCAGCTCCGTGACTAGCGGGGGACTCTACGAGCAGTACTTC. Its protein product is CASSSVTSGGLYEQYF.

The chain is built from TRBV9 and TRBJ1-6, with a weak D call TRBD1 (6 bases). Germline CDR1 SGDLS, CDR2 YYNGEE. Trimming cost V 0 bases and J 9 bases, with 13 bases left between them. This CDR3 has 15 amino acids. CDR3 nucleotide sequence: TGTGCCAGCAGCGTAGGGGGGCTAGAACGTTCACCCCTCCACTTT. It yields the protein CASSVGGLERSPLHF. The variable domain in full, with the rest retrieved from reference TRBV9 and TRBJ1-6, is DSGVTQTPKHLITATGQRVTLRCSPRSGDLSVYWYQQSLDQGLQFLIQYYNGEERAKGNILERFSAQQFPDLHSELNLSSLELGDSALYFCASSVGGLERSPLHFGNGTRLTVT.

CDR3 DNA: TGTGCCAGTAGTGTCTTTGGGCAGAACTATGGCTACACCTTC. Translated, it gives CASSVFGQNYGYTF. The chain employs TRBV19 and TRBJ1-2; D ambiguous. The ends were cut back, 5 bases at V and 2 bases at J, with 12 bases in the middle. CDR1 is LNHDA and CDR2 is SQIVND in the germline V gene (reference sequence). The CDR3 consists of 14 residues. The full variable domain, its missing parts supplied by reference TRBV19 and TRBJ1-2, is DGGITQSPKYLFRKEGQNVTLSCEQNLNHDAMYWYRQDPGQGLRLIYYSQIVNDFQKGDIAEGYSVSREKKESFPLTVTSAQKNPTAFYLCASSVFGQNYGYTFGSGTRLTVV.

V gene TRBV18 combines with J gene TRBJ2-7, with 7 bases fitting TRBD2. Germline-derived CDR1 and CDR2 are KGHSH and LQKENI. The CDR3 contains 14 residues. The junction had 7 bases not matched to a gene; V was cut back by 3 bases and J by 5 bases. The CDR3 reads CASSPISGAHEQYF. The CDR3, as DNA: TGTGCCAGCTCACCCATCAGCGGGGCCCACGAGCAGTACTTC.

This chain connects TRBV27 to TRBJ2-1; TRBD1 matches 9 bases. The CDR3 runs 15 residues. V lost 5 bases, J lost 9 bases, and 11 bases stayed unmatched. Germline values: CDR1 MNHEY, CDR2 SMNVEV (reference sequence). Here the CDR3 reads CASSVGTGNRGEQFF. The CDR3 DNA is TGTGCCAGCAGTGTGGGGACAGGGAATCGCGGTGAGCAGTTCTTC.

This clone was counted a single time. V and J are TRBV19 and TRBJ1-1; the D gene is possibly TRBD1 (5 bases). The germline CDR1 and CDR2 sequences are LNHDA and SQIVND (reference sequence). The CDR3 loop spans 14 amino acids. Between the trimmed V and J ends, which lost 7 bases and 3 bases, there was a span of 15 bases. Written as DNA, the CDR3 is TGTGCCAGTATCCCTCCCCGGGGGTACACTGAAGCTTTCTTT. Its translation: CASIPPRGYTEAFF.

CDR3 in DNA: TGTGCCAGCTCATATATAGCAGATGAGCAGTTCTTC. It translates to CASSYIADEQFF. The chain links TRBV18 to TRBJ2-1, with no clear D. Between the trimmed V and J ends, which lost 5 bases and 8 bases, there was a span of 10 bases. From germline, CDR1 is KGHSH and CDR2 LQKENI. The CDR3 runs to 12 residues.

The chain links TRBV11-1 to TRBJ2-3; TRBD1 aligns across 10 bases. Germline V gives CDR1 SGHAT, CDR2 FQDESV (reference sequence). With 4 bases clipped from V and 2 bases from J, the junction kept 3 bases outside the gene matches. CDR3 length: 15 residues. The CDR3 DNA reads TGTGCCAGCAGCTCCGGGACAGGGGACACAGATACGCAGTATTTT. Protein sequence: CASSSGTGDTDTQYF.

The chain employs TRBV19 and TRBJ1-2; D is unclear. This CDR3 region has 13 residues. V lost 11 bases to trimming and J lost 1 base, with 14 bases between them. CDR1 and CDR2 from the germline V gene are LNHDA and SQIVND (reference sequence). DNA of the CDR3: TGTGCCTGCCTGGGCGGGGATAACTATGGCTACACCTTC. It codes for CACLGGDNYGYTF. The whole variable domain, remainder taken from reference TRBV19 and TRBJ1-2, is DGGITQSPKYLFRKEGQNVTLSCEQNLNHDAMYWYRQDPGQGLRLIYYSQIVNDFQKGDIAEGYSVSREKKESFPLTVTSAQKNPTAFYLCACLGGDNYGYTFGSGTRLTVV.

V gene TRBV5-1 combines with J gene TRBJ1-1, with unresolved D. V was shortened by 4 bases and J by 0 bases, with 10 bases between the two germline ends. This CDR3 comprises 14 residues. Germline assignment: CDR1 SGHRS and CDR2 YFSETQ. The CDR3 loop is CASSPGIMNTEAFF. The CDR3 coding sequence is TGCGCCAGCAGCCCCGGGATTATGAACACTGAAGCTTTCTTT. The entire variable domain, with the rest obtained from reference TRBV5-1 and TRBJ1-1, is as follows: KAGVTQTPRYLIKTRGQQVTLSCSPISGHRSVSWYQQTPGQGLQFLFEYFSETQRNKGNFPGRFSGRQFSNSRSEMNVSTLELGDSALYLCASSPGIMNTEAFFGQGTRLTVV.

The chain employs TRBV4-1 and TRBJ1-1; a weak D match, TRBD1 (5 bases). CDR3 length equals 16 residues. CDR1 and CDR2 (germline): MGHRA, YSYEKL. V was shortened by 1 base and J by 6 bases, with 18 bases between the two germline ends. The CDR3 DNA reads as TGCGCCAGCAGCCAAGTTCGTAGACAGACACTACCTGAAGCTTTCTTT. This gives the protein CASSQVRRQTLPEAFF.

The chain combines TRBV7-3 with TRBJ2-3; 9 positions match TRBD1. CDR1 and CDR2 (germline): SGHTA, FQGTGA. The CDR3 has 14 residues. The V and J ends lost 5 bases and 4 bases, in that order; junction bases with no gene match: 4. In nucleotides, the CDR3 is TGTGCCAGCAGCGTTACAGGGGGCGCAGATACGCAGTATTTT. It is translated as CASSVTGGADTQYF.

The rearrangement links TRBV9 to TRBJ1-4; D might be TRBD1 (5 bases). The germline V gene has CDR1 SGDLS and CDR2 YYNGEE. V lost 0 bases, J lost 4 bases, and 16 bases lay in between. This CDR3 comprises 17 residues. The CDR3 sequence: CASSVGGGRGNNEKLFF. Written as DNA, the CDR3 is TGTGCCAGCAGCGTAGGAGGAGGGAGGGGAAATAATGAAAAACTGTTTTTT.

The rearrangement uses TRBV19 and TRBJ1-1; D possibly corresponds to TRBD1 (6 bases). From germline, CDR1 is LNHDA and CDR2 SQIVND (reference sequence). The V end was cut by 7 bases, the J end by 4 bases, with 7 bases between. The CDR3 totals 11 residues. The CDR3 protein is CASTRGTEAFF. The CDR3 coding sequence is TGTGCCAGTACCAGGGGCACTGAAGCTTTCTTT.

The V and J genes are TRBV11-3 and TRBJ2-7, with no clear D. V shed 5 bases and J shed 7 bases, with 15 bases lying between them. Germline CDR1 and CDR2: SGHNT and YENEEA. The CDR3 has 13 residues. The CDR3 loop is CASSPGPAGEQYF. CDR3 nucleotides: TGTGCCAGCAGCCCGGGTCCCGCCGGGGAGCAGTACTTC.

The chain combines TRBV14 with TRBJ1-5, with 8 bases lining up with TRBD1. V trimming: 4 bases; J trimming: 4 bases; junction bases outside the gene matches: 6. The V gene's germline CDR1 is SGHDN and CDR2 FVKESK. CDR3 length equals 15 residues. The CDR3 sequence is CASSRGQGPNQPQHF. CDR3 sequence (DNA): TGTGCCAGCAGCCGAGGACAGGGTCCGAATCAGCCCCAGCATTTT.

CDR3 sequence reads: CASSIGQGMNTEAFF. CDR3 nucleotides: TGCGCCAGCAGCATTGGACAGGGAATGAACACTGAAGCTTTCTTT. This chain connects TRBV5-1 to TRBJ1-1; the match to TRBD1 covers 8 bases. The trim removed 4 bases at V and 0 bases at J, leaving 5 bases unmatched. Germline CDR1 is SGHRS and CDR2 is YFSETQ. CDR3 length: 15 residues.